This T cell receptor beta chain is from a study of cytomegalovirus exposure and HLA in healthy donors. CDR3 size: 14 residues. V trimming: 3 bases; J trimming: 5 bases; junction bases outside the gene matches: 6. Germline CDR1 is SGHVS and CDR2 is FNYEAQ. PCR used 60 Vbeta primers and 13 Jbeta primers. Clones were read by immunoSEQ multiplex PCR, and TCRdb kept only the in-frame ones, dropping some. The sample includes some 89,000 clones, less than 80% of them seen just once. As to this clone: Its specificity is unknown.

Regarding the study as a whole: The study reported that TCR beta sequences accurately predicted HLA-A and HLA-B alleles in most subjects.

This receptor was taken from a woman in her thirties or forties in good health and CMV-seropositive. Sequenced material: PBMCs. The chain combines TRBV7-6 with TRBJ2-7; 8 nucleotides match TRBD2. CDR3 loop: CASSLGGRWDEQYF. CDR3 bases: TGTGCCAGCAGCTTGGGCGGGAGGTGGGACGAGCAGTACTTC. The full variable domain, completed using reference TRBV7-6 and TRBJ2-7, is GAGVSQSPRYKVTKRGQDVALRCDPISGHVSLYWYRQALGQGPEFLTYFNYEAQQDKSGLPNDRFSAERPEGSISTLTIQRTEQRDSAMYRCASSLGGRWDEQYFGPGTRLTVT.